These T cell receptor beta chains were read from a single sample in a study of shared clonotypes between healthy human individuals. The assay was immunoSEQ multiplex PCR, and TCRdb's table has in-frame clones only and misses some. The profile shows 980,000 or so clones, about 80% of them singletons. The sample taken for sequencing was memory CD4+ T cells sorted from blood. Source of these receptors: a man in his late teens or twenties in good health. The CDR3 runs from the conserved cysteine through the conserved F or W. Each record gives: CDR3 protein, CDR3 DNA, J gene, D gene, V gene, clone size. D genes are given only for firm matches. Clone size is shown for a subset of rows, as once, few, many or a class of expanded clone.

CDR3: CASSVTGGFTEAFF
DNA: TGTGCCAGTAGTGTAACAGGGGGCTTCACTGAAGCTTTCTTT
J: TRBJ1-1
D: TRBD1
V: TRBV19
size: -

CDR3: CASSNQGARRIYF
DNA: TGTGCCAGCAGCAATCAGGGGGCTAGACGAATCTACTTC
J: TRBJ2-7
D: TRBD1
V: TRBV7-2
size: -

CDR3: CASSYQDRGLNNEQFF
DNA: TGTGCCAGCAGTTACCAAGACAGGGGCCTCAACAATGAGCAGTTCTTC
J: TRBJ2-1
D: TRBD1
V: TRBV6-6
size: -

CDR3: CASSIKGAHNEQYF
DNA: TGTGCCAGTAGTATAAAGGGGGCGCACAACGAGCAGTACTTC
J: TRBJ2-7
D: TRBD1
V: TRBV19
size: -

CDR3: CASSLDWGSETQYF
DNA: TGTGCCAGCTCCCTTGACTGGGGATCAGAGACCCAGTACTTC
J: TRBJ2-5
D: -
V: TRBV18
size: -

CDR3: CAWSGDRGNSPLHF
DNA: TGTGCCTGGAGTGGGGACAGGGGTAATTCACCCCTCCACTTT
J: TRBJ1-6
D: TRBD1
V: TRBV30
size: -

CDR3: CSASIRGYTF
DNA: TGCAGTGCTAGTATCCGGGGCTACACCTTC
J: TRBJ1-2
D: -
V: TRBV20-1
size: -

CDR3: CAWSKETGHFEQFF
DNA: TGTGCCTGGAGTAAAGAGACCGGACATTTTGAGCAGTTCTTC
J: TRBJ2-1
D: -
V: TRBV30
size: few

CDR3: CASSSQDTGELFF
DNA: TGCGCCAGCAGCTCACAGGATACCGGGGAGCTGTTTTTT
J: TRBJ2-2
D: -
V: TRBV5-1
size: -

CDR3: CASRAGTGNTGELFF
DNA: TGTGCCAGCAGAGCCGGGACAGGGAACACCGGGGAGCTGTTTTTT
J: TRBJ2-2
D: TRBD1
V: TRBV2
size: few

CDR3: CASSTREGGEAFF
DNA: TGTGCCAGCAGCACCCGGGAAGGCGGTGAAGCTTTCTTT
J: TRBJ1-1
D: -
V: TRBV7-2
size: -

CDR3: CASSYLDTEAFF
DNA: TGTGCCAGCAGTTACTTGGACACTGAAGCTTTCTTT
J: TRBJ1-1
D: -
V: TRBV6-5
size: -

CDR3: CASSEFSRGLLNANTGELFF
DNA: TGTGCCAGCAGTGAATTTTCTAGGGGCCTTTTGAACGCGAACACCGGGGAGCTGTTTTTT
J: TRBJ2-2
D: -
V: TRBV6-1
size: -

CDR3: CATSRVTGGSSNSPLHF
DNA: TGTGCCACCAGCAGAGTGACAGGGGGGTCGTCAAATTCACCCCTCCACTTT
J: TRBJ1-6
D: TRBD1
V: TRBV15
size: -

CDR3: CASSPLTSSADEQFF
DNA: TGTGCCAGCTCACCACTCACGTCCAGCGCCGATGAGCAGTTCTTC
J: TRBJ2-1
D: -
V: TRBV18
size: -

CDR3: CASSSDAGGWSTDTQYF
DNA: TGTGCCAGCAGCTCCGATGCGGGAGGGTGGAGCACAGATACGCAGTATTTT
J: TRBJ2-3
D: TRBD2
V: TRBV5-4
size: -

CDR3: CASSSSIGLRETQYF
DNA: TGTGCCAGCAGCTCCTCTATCGGACTGAGAGAGACCCAGTACTTC
J: TRBJ2-5
D: -
V: TRBV5-6
size: few

CDR3: CASVKPVPGYTF
DNA: TGTGCCAGCGTTAAACCCGTCCCCGGCTACACCTTC
J: TRBJ1-2
D: -
V: TRBV21-1
size: -

CDR3: CSAVLNNEQFF
DNA: TGCAGTGCGGTCCTTAACAATGAGCAGTTCTTC
J: TRBJ2-1
D: -
V: TRBV20-1
size: -

CDR3: CASSDRTDNSPLHF
DNA: TGTGCCAGCAGCGACAGGACCGATAATTCACCCCTCCACTTT
J: TRBJ1-6
D: -
V: TRBV6-5
size: -

CDR3: CASRATSASSYEQYF
DNA: TGTGCCAGCAGGGCGACTAGCGCTAGCTCCTACGAGCAGTACTTC
J: TRBJ2-7
D: TRBD2
V: TRBV6-6
size: -

CDR3: CASSEFYYNEQFF
DNA: TGTGCCAGCAGTGAATTCTACTACAATGAGCAGTTCTTC
J: TRBJ2-1
D: -
V: TRBV2
size: -

CDR3: CASSLIAGQGAGDYGYTF
DNA: TGTGCCAGCAGCCTCATCGCCGGACAGGGGGCGGGGGACTATGGCTACACCTTC
J: TRBJ1-2
D: TRBD1
V: TRBV7-9
size: -

CDR3: CASSSPFLDTQYF
DNA: TGCGCCAGCTCCTCTCCTTTTCTAGATACGCAGTATTTT
J: TRBJ2-3
D: -
V: TRBV5-1
size: few

CDR3: CASSLDGTSGIYEQYF
DNA: TGTGCCAGCAGCTTAGACGGGACTAGCGGGATCTACGAGCAGTACTTC
J: TRBJ2-7
D: TRBD2
V: TRBV7-2
size: few

CDR3: CASSLKRGPPPYEQYF
DNA: TGTGCCAGCAGCTTGAAGCGGGGACCACCCCCCTACGAGCAGTACTTC
J: TRBJ2-7
D: TRBD2
V: TRBV5-6
size: few

CDR3: CSTVDGLNTEAFF
DNA: TGCAGCACCGTCGACGGATTGAACACTGAAGCTTTCTTT
J: TRBJ1-1
D: -
V: TRBV29-1
size: few

CDR3: CASSWGTSGSGELFF
DNA: TGTGCCAGCAGCTGGGGGACTAGCGGGAGCGGGGAGCTGTTTTTT
J: TRBJ2-2
D: TRBD2
V: TRBV7-2
size: -

CDR3: CASSLRAGSGYEQYF
DNA: TGTGCCAGCTCCTTAAGAGCGGGGTCCGGCTACGAGCAGTACTTC
J: TRBJ2-7
D: TRBD2
V: TRBV27
size: few